Listed below are T cell receptor beta chains from one sample, sequenced in a study of identical twins. TCRdb reanalysed the 5' RACE reads using MiXCR and keeps one entry per CDR3 protein. This sample carries 500,000 to 700,000 distinct CDR3 sequences, 7.1% of them seen once, and the ten largest clones take around 1.6%. The data were also submitted as part of a second study, on yellow fever vaccine responses in identical twins.

Sequenced material: PBMCs. The receptors were sampled from a young woman in good health. Both conserved end residues are part of each CDR3. The D gene is left open where the match is weak. Clone size is not always given. Where it is, it says once, few, many or a class for expanded clones.

size	V	D	J	CDR3	DNA
many	TRBV4-1	NA	TRBJ2-3	CASSVLSTDTQYF	TGCGCCAGCAGTGTTTTGTCCACAGATACGCAGTATTTT
NA	TRBV7-9	NA	TRBJ2-1	CASEVVGRGENEQFF	TGTGCAAGTGAGGTGGTCGGGAGAGGGGAGAATGAGCAGTTCTTC
many	TRBV7-9	NA	TRBJ2-1	CASSRTDNEQFF	TGTGCCAGCAGCCGAACGGACAATGAGCAGTTCTTC
many	TRBV5-1	NA	TRBJ1-1	CASSLGARANTEAFF	TGCGCCAGCAGCTTGGGGGCCCGGGCGAACACTGAAGCTTTCTTT
NA	TRBV5-1	TRBD2	TRBJ2-5	CASSSGLAGWETQYF	TGCGCCAGCAGCTCCGGACTAGCGGGGTGGGAGACCCAGTACTTC
few	TRBV20-1	TRBD2	TRBJ2-3	CSAGLAGGTTDTQYF	TGCAGTGCTGGACTAGCGGGGGGGACTACAGATACGCAGTATTTT
many	TRBV12-3/TRBV12-4	NA	TRBJ1-1	CASSRRANTEAFF	TGTGCCAGCAGCCGCCGGGCCAACACTGAAGCTTTCTTT
many	TRBV12-3/TRBV12-4	NA	TRBJ2-3	CASSRTGSDTQYF	TGTGCCAGCAGTCGCACGGGTTCAGATACGCAGTATTTT
NA	TRBV3-1	TRBD1	TRBJ1-3	CASSPKGQGIGNTIYF	TGTGCCAGCAGCCCAAAAGGACAGGGGATCGGAAACACCATATATTTT
many	TRBV5-1	NA	TRBJ2-7	CASSAPLTEYYYEQYF	TGCGCCAGCAGCGCCCCTCTGACGGAGTACTACTACGAGCAGTACTTC
many	TRBV28	NA	TRBJ1-3	CASSPGRETGNTIYF	TGTGCCAGCAGCCCCGGGCGAGAGACTGGAAACACCATATATTTT
few	TRBV6-5	NA	TRBJ1-3	CASSYSVRTSGNTIYF	TGTGCCAGCAGTTACTCCGTCAGGACCTCTGGAAACACCATATATTTT
NA	TRBV25-1	TRBD2	TRBJ2-1	CASSHSGTSWNEQFF	TGTGCCAGCAGTCACTCCGGGACTAGCTGGAATGAGCAGTTCTTC
few	TRBV19	TRBD2	TRBJ2-5	CASSTGTSGGGETQYF	TGTGCCAGTAGCACCGGGACTAGCGGCGGAGGGGAGACCCAGTACTTC
NA	TRBV5-1	NA	TRBJ2-5	CASSLNFADQETQYF	TGCGCCAGCAGCTTGAATTTTGCGGATCAAGAGACCCAGTACTTC
few	TRBV7-2	TRBD2	TRBJ2-1	CASSLGAASGGAPAGYNEQFF	TGTGCCAGCAGCTTAGGCGCGGCTAGCGGGGGGGCACCCGCTGGCTACAATGAGCAGTTCTTC
many	TRBV12-3/TRBV12-4	NA	TRBJ1-1	CASSLRGQAFF	TGTGCCAGCAGTTTACGGGGGCAAGCTTTCTTT
many	TRBV5-6	TRBD1	TRBJ2-1	CASTHPLLDRAYNEQFF	TGTGCCAGCACCCACCCCCTTCTGGACAGGGCTTACAATGAGCAGTTCTTC
NA	TRBV20-1	TRBD1	TRBJ2-1	CSARDPGGADNEQFF	TGCAGTGCTAGAGATCCAGGGGGCGCGGATAATGAGCAGTTCTTC